This T cell receptor (beta chain) appears in the sequencing data of a study of control samples from healthy donors and cancer patients. Germline V gives CDR1 LNHNV, CDR2 YYDKDF (reference sequence). With 3 bases clipped from V and 6 bases from J, the junction kept 7 bases outside the gene matches. The CDR3 contains 15 residues. Clones were read by immunoSEQ multiplex PCR, and TCRdb kept only the in-frame ones, dropping some. The sample has some 99,000 clones, 90% seen once. The sequenced material came from blood. The chain recombines TRBV15 with TRBJ1-5, with 8 bases that match TRBD1. The receptor's source is a human donor in good health. The donor label of this sample is uncertain. The CDR3 sequence is CATSRDRTGPQPQHF. Here the CDR3 DNA reads TGTGCCACCAGCAGGGACCGGACAGGGCCTCAGCCCCAGCATTTT. Drawing the rest from reference TRBV15 and TRBJ1-5, the complete variable domain is DAMVIQNPRYQVTQFGKPVTLSCSQTLNHNVMYWYQQKSSQAPKLLFHYYDKDFNNEADTPDNFQSRRPNTSFCFLDIRSPGLGDTAMYLCATSRDRTGPQPQHFGDGTRLSIL.